These T cell receptor beta chains were read from a single sample in a study of blood T cells in healthy people across ages. From the 5' RACE reads, TCRdb called clonotypes with MiXCR, one entry per CDR3 protein. The sample has about 570,000 distinct CDR3 sequences, 27% seen once. The sample was also reused in another study, on T cells of mothers and their children.

Sequencing was performed on blood. The receptor set was obtained from a boy under 10 years old in good health. CDR3s include the opening cysteine and the closing phenylalanine or tryptophan. Fields, in order: clone size, J gene, V gene, CDR3 protein. Rows give clone size only sometimes, using once, few, many, or a class for an expanded clone.

clone_size: NA
j_call: TRBJ2-2
v_call: TRBV5-1
cdr3_aa: CASSPELAGNTGELFF

clone_size: NA
j_call: TRBJ2-3
v_call: TRBV21-1
cdr3_aa: CASTSGENKHTDTQYF

clone_size: NA
j_call: TRBJ1-6
v_call: TRBV5-1
cdr3_aa: CASSLGQPIPGNSPLHF

clone_size: NA
j_call: TRBJ1-1
v_call: TRBV3-1
cdr3_aa: CASSQDLLVNTEAFF

clone_size: few
j_call: TRBJ2-1
v_call: TRBV30
cdr3_aa: CACTPGLAGVGEQFF

clone_size: NA
j_call: NA
v_call: TRBV12-3/TRBV12-4
cdr3_aa: CARGGGLNEQYF

clone_size: NA
j_call: TRBJ1-2
v_call: TRBV4-1
cdr3_aa: CASSQESDPGLF

clone_size: few
j_call: TRBJ2-1
v_call: TRBV12-3/TRBV12-4
cdr3_aa: CASTPGLAGLNEQFF

clone_size: few
j_call: TRBJ2-4
v_call: TRBV2
cdr3_aa: CALGSVGTKNIQYF

clone_size: NA
j_call: TRBJ1-1
v_call: TRBV20-1
cdr3_aa: CSAPLKGPQVF

clone_size: NA
j_call: TRBJ2-5
v_call: TRBV7-2
cdr3_aa: CASSPTERGQETQYF

clone_size: few
j_call: TRBJ2-5
v_call: TRBV5-1
cdr3_aa: CASSLRPKETQYF

clone_size: NA
j_call: TRBJ2-2
v_call: TRBV20-1
cdr3_aa: CSARAGQGITGELFF

clone_size: few
j_call: TRBJ1-1
v_call: TRBV6-2/TRBV6-3
cdr3_aa: CASSPRLTGTEAFF

clone_size: NA
j_call: TRBJ2-4
v_call: TRBV12-3/TRBV12-4
cdr3_aa: CASSPSLDENIQYF

clone_size: NA
j_call: TRBJ2-7
v_call: TRBV5-1
cdr3_aa: CASSFWREGTYEQYF

clone_size: NA
j_call: TRBJ1-4
v_call: TRBV5-1
cdr3_aa: CASSTTGAANEKLFF

clone_size: NA
j_call: TRBJ1-2
v_call: TRBV12-3/TRBV12-4
cdr3_aa: CASRPGQGSSTF

clone_size: few
j_call: NA
v_call: TRBV15
cdr3_aa: CATSRMSRDGDEQFF

clone_size: NA
j_call: TRBJ2-1
v_call: TRBV20-1
cdr3_aa: CSAGKPTSSYNEQFF

clone_size: NA
j_call: TRBJ2-5
v_call: TRBV20-1
cdr3_aa: CSGQQDRGGSGETQYF

clone_size: NA
j_call: TRBJ1-5
v_call: TRBV6-6
cdr3_aa: CASSLSGRGARQPQHF

clone_size: NA
j_call: TRBJ1-2
v_call: TRBV6-1
cdr3_aa: CATYSEGILGVDYGYTF

clone_size: few
j_call: TRBJ1-3
v_call: TRBV9
cdr3_aa: CASSAGRPEGTIYF

clone_size: NA
j_call: TRBJ2-5
v_call: TRBV30
cdr3_aa: CAWSHRSGRSQMEYF

clone_size: NA
j_call: TRBJ1-3
v_call: TRBV3-1
cdr3_aa: CASSQSQGSSGNTIYF

clone_size: NA
j_call: TRBJ2-5
v_call: TRBV11-1
cdr3_aa: CASSSPEQETQYF

clone_size: few
j_call: TRBJ2-2
v_call: TRBV29-1
cdr3_aa: CSVGQTNTGELFF

clone_size: NA
j_call: TRBJ2-7
v_call: TRBV30
cdr3_aa: CAWSEPGYEQYF

clone_size: few
j_call: TRBJ1-1
v_call: TRBV5-4
cdr3_aa: CASSLVGRSTEAFF

clone_size: few
j_call: TRBJ2-7
v_call: TRBV30
cdr3_aa: CACYGVSYEQYF